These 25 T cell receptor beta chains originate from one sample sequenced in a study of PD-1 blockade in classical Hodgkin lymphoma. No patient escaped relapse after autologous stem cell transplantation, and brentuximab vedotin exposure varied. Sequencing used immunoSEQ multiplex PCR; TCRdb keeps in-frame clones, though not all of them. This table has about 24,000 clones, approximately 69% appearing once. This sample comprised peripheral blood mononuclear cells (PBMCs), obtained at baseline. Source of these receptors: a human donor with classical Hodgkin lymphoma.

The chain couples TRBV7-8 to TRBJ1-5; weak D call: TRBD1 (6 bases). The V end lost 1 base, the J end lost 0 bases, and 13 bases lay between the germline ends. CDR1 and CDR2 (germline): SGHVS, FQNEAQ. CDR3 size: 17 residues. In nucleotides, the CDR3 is TGTGCCAGCAGCTTAGTCGCCAGGGGAAATAGCAATCAGCCCCAGCATTTT. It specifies CASSLVARGNSNQPQHF.

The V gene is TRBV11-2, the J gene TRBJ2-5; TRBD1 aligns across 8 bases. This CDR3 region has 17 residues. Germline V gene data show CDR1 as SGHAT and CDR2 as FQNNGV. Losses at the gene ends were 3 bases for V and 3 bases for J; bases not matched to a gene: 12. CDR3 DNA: TGTGCCAGCAGCTTTACCGAGCAGGGGGCCCTGAAAGAGACCCAGTACTTC. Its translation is CASSFTEQGALKETQYF.

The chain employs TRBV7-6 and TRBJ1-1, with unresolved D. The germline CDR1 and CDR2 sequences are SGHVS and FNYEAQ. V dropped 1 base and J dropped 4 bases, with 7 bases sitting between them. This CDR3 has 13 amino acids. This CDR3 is CASSLGEVTEAFF. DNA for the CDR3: TGTGCCAGCAGCTTAGGGGAAGTCACTGAAGCTTTCTTT.

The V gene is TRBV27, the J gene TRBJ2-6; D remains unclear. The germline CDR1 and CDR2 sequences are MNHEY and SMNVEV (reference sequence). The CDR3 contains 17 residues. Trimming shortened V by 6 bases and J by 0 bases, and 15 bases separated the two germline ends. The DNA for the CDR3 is TGTGCCAGCAGCCTCCACTTCCCCTTCTCTGGGGCCAACGTCCTGACTTTC. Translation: CASSLHFPFSGANVLTF.

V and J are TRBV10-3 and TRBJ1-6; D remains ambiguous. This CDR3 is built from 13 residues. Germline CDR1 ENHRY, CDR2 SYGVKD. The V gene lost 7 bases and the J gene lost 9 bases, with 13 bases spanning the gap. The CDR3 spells CAITPGRGSPLHF. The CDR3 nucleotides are TGTGCCATCACCCCCGGACGGGGTTCACCCCTCCACTTT.

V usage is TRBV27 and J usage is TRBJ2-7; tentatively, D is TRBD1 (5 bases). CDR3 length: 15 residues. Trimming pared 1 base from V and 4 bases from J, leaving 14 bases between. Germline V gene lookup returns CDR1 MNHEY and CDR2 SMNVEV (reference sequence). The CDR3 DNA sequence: TGTGCCAGCAGTTTATTTAAGGGGTACCTATACGAGCAGTACTTC. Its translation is CASSLFKGYLYEQYF.

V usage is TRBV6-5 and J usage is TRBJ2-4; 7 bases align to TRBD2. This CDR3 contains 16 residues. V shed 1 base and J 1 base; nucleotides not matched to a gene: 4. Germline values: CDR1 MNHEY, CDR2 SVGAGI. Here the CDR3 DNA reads TGTGCCAGCAGTTACTGGGGGGGGACGGCCAAAAACATTCAGTACTTC. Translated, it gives CASSYWGGTAKNIQYF.

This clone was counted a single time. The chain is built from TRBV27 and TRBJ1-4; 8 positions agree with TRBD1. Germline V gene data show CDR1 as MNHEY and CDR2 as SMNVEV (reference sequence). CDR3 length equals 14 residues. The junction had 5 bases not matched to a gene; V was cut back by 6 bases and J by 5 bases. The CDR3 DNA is TGTGCCAGCAGCTTAGACAGGGGCAATGAAAAACTGTTTTTT. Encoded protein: CASSLDRGNEKLFF.

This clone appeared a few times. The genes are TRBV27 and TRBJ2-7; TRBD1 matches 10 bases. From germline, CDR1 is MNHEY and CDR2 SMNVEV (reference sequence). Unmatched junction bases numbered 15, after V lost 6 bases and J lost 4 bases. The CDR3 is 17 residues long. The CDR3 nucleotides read TGTGCCAGCAGCATAACAACTACGGGGACAGGGGCGTACGAGCAGTACTTC. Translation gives CASSITTTGTGAYEQYF.

CDR3 protein: CAWSGAGSFYGYTF. Here the CDR3 DNA reads TGTGCCTGGAGTGGGGCGGGTTCTTTTTATGGCTACACCTTC. The V and J genes are TRBV30 and TRBJ1-2; D is unresolved. The CDR3 runs 14 residues. Germline CDR1 GTSNPN, CDR2 SVGIG (reference sequence). V was pared by 1 base and J by 5 bases, with 14 bases between.

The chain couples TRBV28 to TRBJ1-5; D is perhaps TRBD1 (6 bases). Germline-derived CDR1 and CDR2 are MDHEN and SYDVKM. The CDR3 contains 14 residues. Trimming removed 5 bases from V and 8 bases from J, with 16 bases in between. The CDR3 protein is CASSTQGGGKPQHF. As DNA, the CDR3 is TGTGCCAGCAGTACGCAAGGGGGGGGAAAGCCCCAGCATTTT. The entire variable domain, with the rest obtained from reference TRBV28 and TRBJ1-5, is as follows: DVKVTQSSRYLVKRTGEKVFLECVQDMDHENMFWYRQDPGLGLRLIYFSYDVKMKEKGDIPEGYSVSREKKERFSLILESASTNQTSMYLCASSTQGGGKPQHFGDGTRLSIL.

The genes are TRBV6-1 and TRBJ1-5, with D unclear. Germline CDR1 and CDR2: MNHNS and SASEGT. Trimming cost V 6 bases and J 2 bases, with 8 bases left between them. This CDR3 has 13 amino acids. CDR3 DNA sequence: TGTGCCAGCAGCGCTATGGGCAATCAGCCCCAGCATTTT. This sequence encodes CASSAMGNQPQHF.

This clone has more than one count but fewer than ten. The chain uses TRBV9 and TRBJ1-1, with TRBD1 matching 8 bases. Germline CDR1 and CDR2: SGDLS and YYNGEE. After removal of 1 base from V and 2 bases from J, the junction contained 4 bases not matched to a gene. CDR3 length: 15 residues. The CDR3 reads CASSVHGQGNTEAFF. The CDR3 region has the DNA TGTGCCAGCAGCGTACATGGACAGGGAAACACTGAAGCTTTCTTT.

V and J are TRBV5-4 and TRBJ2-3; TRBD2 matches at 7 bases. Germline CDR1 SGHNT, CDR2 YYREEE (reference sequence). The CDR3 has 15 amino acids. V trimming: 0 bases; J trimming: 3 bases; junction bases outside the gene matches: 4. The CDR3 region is CASSLVWGGTDTQYF. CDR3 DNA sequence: TGTGCCAGCAGCTTGGTCTGGGGGGGGACAGATACGCAGTATTTT.

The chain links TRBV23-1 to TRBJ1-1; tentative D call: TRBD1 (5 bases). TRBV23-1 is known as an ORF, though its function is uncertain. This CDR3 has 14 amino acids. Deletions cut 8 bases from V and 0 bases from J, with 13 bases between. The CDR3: CASLGGRMNTEAFF. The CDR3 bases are TGCGCCAGCCTTGGGGGGAGGATGAACACTGAAGCTTTCTTT.

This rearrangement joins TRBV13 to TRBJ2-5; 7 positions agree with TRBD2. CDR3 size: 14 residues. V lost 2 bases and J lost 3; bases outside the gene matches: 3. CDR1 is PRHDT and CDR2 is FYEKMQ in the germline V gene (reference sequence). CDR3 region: CASSLNLAEETQYF. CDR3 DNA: TGTGCCAGCAGCTTAAACCTAGCGGAAGAGACCCAGTACTTC.

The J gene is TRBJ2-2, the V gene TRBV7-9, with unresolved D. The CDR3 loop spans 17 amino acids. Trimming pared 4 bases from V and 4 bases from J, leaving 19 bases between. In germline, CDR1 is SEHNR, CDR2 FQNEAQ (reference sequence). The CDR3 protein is CASSYIAWAEVTGELFF. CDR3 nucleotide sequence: TGTGCCAGCAGCTATATTGCGTGGGCAGAGGTCACCGGGGAGCTGTTTTTT.

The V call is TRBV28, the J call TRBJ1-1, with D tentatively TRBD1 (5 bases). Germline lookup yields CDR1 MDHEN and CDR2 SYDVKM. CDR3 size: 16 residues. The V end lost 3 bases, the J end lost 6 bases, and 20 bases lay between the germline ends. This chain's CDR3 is CASSLEPSTGSSEAFF. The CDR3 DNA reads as TGTGCCAGCAGTTTGGAGCCAAGCACAGGCTCCTCTGAAGCTTTCTTT.

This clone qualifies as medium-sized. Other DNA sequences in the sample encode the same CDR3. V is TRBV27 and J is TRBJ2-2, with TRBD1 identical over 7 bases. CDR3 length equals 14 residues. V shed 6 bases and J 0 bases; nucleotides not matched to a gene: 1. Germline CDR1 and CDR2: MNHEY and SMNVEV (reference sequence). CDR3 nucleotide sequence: TGTGCCAGCAGGCAGGGGGCGAACACCGGGGAGCTGTTTTTT. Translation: CASRQGANTGELFF.

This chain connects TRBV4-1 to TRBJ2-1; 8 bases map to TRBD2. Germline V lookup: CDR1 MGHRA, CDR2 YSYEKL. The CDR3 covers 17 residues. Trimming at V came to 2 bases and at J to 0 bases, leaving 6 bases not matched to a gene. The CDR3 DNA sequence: TGCGCCAGCAGCCAAACCCTAGCGGGCCTCTCCTACAATGAGCAGTTCTTC. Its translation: CASSQTLAGLSYNEQFF.

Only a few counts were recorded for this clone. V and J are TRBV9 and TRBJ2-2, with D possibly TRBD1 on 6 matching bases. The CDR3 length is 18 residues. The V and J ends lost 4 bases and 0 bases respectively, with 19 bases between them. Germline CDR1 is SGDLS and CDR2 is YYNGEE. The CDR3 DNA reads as TGTGCCAGCAGCAAAGGATTGAGGGGGTACTCGAACACCGGGGAGCTGTTTTTT. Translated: CASSKGLRGYSNTGELFF.

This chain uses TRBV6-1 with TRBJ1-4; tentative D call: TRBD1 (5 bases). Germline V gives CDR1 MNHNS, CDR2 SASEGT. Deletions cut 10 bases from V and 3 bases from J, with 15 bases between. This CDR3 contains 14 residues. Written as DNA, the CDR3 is TGTGCCACCCCATCCGACAGCCCTAATGAAAAACTGTTTTTT. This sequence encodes CATPSDSPNEKLFF.

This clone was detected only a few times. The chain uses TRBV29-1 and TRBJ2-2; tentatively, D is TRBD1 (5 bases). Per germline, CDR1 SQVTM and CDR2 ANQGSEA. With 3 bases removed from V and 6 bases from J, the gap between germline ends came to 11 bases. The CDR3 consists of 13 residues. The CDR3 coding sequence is TGCAGCGTTGAGGCGGACAAGGCCGGGGAGCTGTTTTTT. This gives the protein CSVEADKAGELFF.

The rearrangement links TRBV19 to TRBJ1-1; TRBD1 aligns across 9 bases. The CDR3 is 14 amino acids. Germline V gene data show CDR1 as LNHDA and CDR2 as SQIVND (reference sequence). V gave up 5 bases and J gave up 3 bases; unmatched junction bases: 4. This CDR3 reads CASSLRDRDTEAFF. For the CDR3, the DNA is TGTGCCAGTAGTCTCCGGGACAGGGACACTGAAGCTTTCTTT.

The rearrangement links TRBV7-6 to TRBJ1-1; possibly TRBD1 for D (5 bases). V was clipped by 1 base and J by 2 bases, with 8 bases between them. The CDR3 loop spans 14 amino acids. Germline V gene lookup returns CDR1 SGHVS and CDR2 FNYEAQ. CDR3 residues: CASSLGGGNTEAFF. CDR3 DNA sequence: TGTGCCAGCAGCTTAGGGGGGGGAAACACTGAAGCTTTCTTT.